The rows below give T cell receptor beta chains drawn from one sample of a study of T-cell reconstitution after alpha-beta-depleted transplantation in children. TCRdb fed the PCR reads into MiXCR, producing one record per CDR3 protein. The data hold approximately 800,000 distinct CDR3 sequences, with roughly 15% observed a single time. Sample: PBMCs, mostly from graft donor cells, taken 360 days after TCRalphabeta/CD19-depleted stem cell transplant. All receptors derive from a male patient younger than 18 who had a stem cell transplant for acute lymphoblastic leukemia, so the T cells may come from the graft donor. Both conserved end residues are part of each CDR3. A D gene is named only where the DNA matches it firmly. Clone size is given for some rows only: seen once, a few or many times, or a class if the clone is expanded.

j_gene	abundance	d_gene	v_gene	CDR3aa	CDR3nt
TRBJ2-1	many	-	TRBV15	CATSIPGYNEQFF	TGTGCCACCAGCATACCGGGCTACAATGAGCAGTTCTTC
TRBJ2-7	few	-	TRBV27	CASKFASTYEQYF	TGTGCCAGTAAATTTGCCAGTACCTACGAGCAGTACTTC
TRBJ2-7	few	-	TRBV5-1	CASSPTGHEQYF	TGCGCCAGCAGCCCGACCGGGCACGAGCAGTACTTC
TRBJ2-3	-	TRBD1	TRBV24-1	CATSEGQGSTDTQYF	TGTGCCACCAGTGAGGGACAGGGGAGCACAGATACGCAGTATTTT
TRBJ2-5	once	TRBD1	TRBV9	CASSVVVGGTAHQETQYF	TGTGCCAGCAGCGTAGTGGTTGGTGGGACAGCGCACCAAGAGACCCAGTACTTC
TRBJ2-1	few	TRBD2	TRBV24-1	CATSDLMASGEHNEQFF	TGTGCCACCAGTGATTTGATGGCTAGCGGAGAGCACAATGAGCAGTTCTTC
TRBJ2-1	-	-	TRBV5-1	CASSLAVSDRGSNEQFF	TGCGCCAGCAGCTTGGCCGTGTCGGACCGTGGTTCCAATGAGCAGTTCTTC
TRBJ2-1	-	-	TRBV2	CASSPPGQMRNEQFF	TGTGCCAGCAGTCCACCAGGCCAAATGCGTAATGAGCAGTTCTTC
TRBJ1-1	few	-	TRBV4-1	CASSQVGGRIEAFF	TGCGCCAGCAGCCAAGTAGGTGGCCGCATTGAAGCTTTCTTT
TRBJ2-3	-	TRBD2	TRBV7-8	CASSLEAGLAPTDTQYF	TGTGCCAGCAGCTTAGAGGCGGGACTAGCGCCCACAGATACGCAGTATTTT
TRBJ2-5	many	TRBD2	TRBV20-1	CSAIIAGGAETQYF	TGCAGTGCTATCATAGCGGGAGGAGCAGAGACCCAGTACTTC
TRBJ2-7	few	-	TRBV27	CASSTVSTLAYEQYF	TGTGCCAGCTCGACGGTCAGTACCCTCGCCTACGAGCAGTACTTC
TRBJ2-5	-	-	TRBV7-3	CASSLGPRDQETQYF	TGTGCCAGCAGCTTGGGCCCCAGAGACCAAGAGACCCAGTACTTC
TRBJ2-1	-	TRBD1	TRBV9	CASSVTSGGLAGNNEQFF	TGTGCCAGCAGCGTAACTTCAGGGGGCTTGGCGGGAAACAATGAGCAGTTCTTC
TRBJ2-5	few	-	TRBV10-1	CASSESNDWVGTQYF	TGCGCCAGCAGTGAGTCGAACGATTGGGTGGGGACCCAGTACTTC
TRBJ1-5	few	-	TRBV20-1	CSAVNRRGSNQPQHF	TGCAGTGCTGTAAACAGGAGGGGTAGCAATCAGCCCCAGCATTTT
TRBJ2-1	-	-	TRBV11-1	CASSLSGDWIIDEQFF	TGTGCCAGCAGCTTATCGGGGGACTGGATTATTGATGAGCAGTTCTTC
TRBJ1-1	few	-	TRBV5-1	CASSLEVLNTEAFF	TGCGCCAGCAGCTTGGAGGTTTTGAACACTGAAGCTTTCTTT
TRBJ1-1	few	TRBD1	TRBV10-3	CAIRGQVMNTEAFF	TGTGCCATCAGGGGACAGGTTATGAACACTGAAGCTTTCTTT
TRBJ1-2	few	-	TRBV11-2	CASSLVERNYGYTF	TGTGCCAGCAGCTTAGTAGAGAGGAACTATGGCTACACCTTC
TRBJ2-7	-	TRBD2	TRBV7-2	CASSKRGVHEQYF	TGTGCCAGCAGCAAACGGGGGGTTCACGAGCAGTACTTC
TRBJ1-1	-	-	TRBV6-2/TRBV6-3	CASSYMGNTEAFF	TGTGCCAGCAGTTACATGGGGAACACTGAAGCTTTCTTT
TRBJ2-7	few	-	TRBV29-1	CSVEEGSQGSEQYF	TGCAGCGTTGAGGAAGGGAGCCAGGGGTCCGAGCAGTACTTC
TRBJ1-3	few	-	TRBV9	CASSSTIHSGNTIYF	TGTGCCAGCAGCTCGACAATTCACTCTGGAAACACCATATATTTT
TRBJ2-1	few	TRBD2	TRBV5-1	CASSATSGGYNEQFF	TGCGCCAGCAGCGCTACTAGCGGCGGCTACAATGAGCAGTTCTTC
TRBJ1-4	-	TRBD1	TRBV20-1	CSPRGGLEEKLFF	TGCAGCCCCCGAGGGGGCCTCGAAGAAAAACTGTTTTTT
TRBJ2-1	-	-	TRBV29-1	CSVLGGRHQFF	TGCAGCGTCCTAGGGGGGAGGCACCAGTTCTTC
TRBJ2-7	many	-	TRBV5-1	CASSSRNRVAYEQYF	TGCGCCAGCAGCTCCCGTAACAGGGTAGCCTACGAGCAGTACTTC
TRBJ2-1	many	TRBD2	TRBV29-1	CSSSRLAGSDNEQFF	TGCAGCTCAAGTAGACTAGCGGGTTCCGATAATGAGCAGTTCTTC
TRBJ1-2	few	-	TRBV5-1	CASSLVPGIGYTF	TGCGCCAGCAGCTTGGTACCGGGGATCGGCTACACCTTC
TRBJ1-1	few	-	TRBV12-3/TRBV12-4	CASSSFHTEAFF	TGTGCCAGCAGTTCCTTCCACACTGAAGCTTTCTTT
TRBJ2-1	many	TRBD2	TRBV5-6	CASSQAAGGKYNEQFF	TGTGCCAGCAGCCAGGCAGCGGGAGGGAAGTACAATGAGCAGTTCTTC
TRBJ2-5	-	-	TRBV7-2	CASSLDYLGETQYF	TGTGCCAGCAGCTTAGATTATTTGGGTGAGACCCAGTACTTC
TRBJ2-1	-	TRBD1	TRBV14	CASSQRTGLLMSNEQFF	TGTGCCAGCAGCCAAAGGACAGGGCTCTTAATGAGCAATGAGCAGTTCTTC
TRBJ2-4	-	-	TRBV18	CASSPSRSKNIQYF	TGTGCCAGCTCACCATCCAGATCCAAAAACATTCAGTACTTC
TRBJ2-3	-	-	TRBV7-2	CASSAAPRTDTQYF	TGTGCCAGCAGCGCCGCGCCCCGCACAGATACGCAGTATTTT
TRBJ2-1	-	-	TRBV7-9	CASSLPGQRSNEQFF	TGTGCCAGCAGCCTACCCGGACAGAGGAGTAATGAGCAGTTCTTC
TRBJ2-7	few	TRBD2	TRBV10-3	CAISGGGRAYEQYF	TGTGCCATCAGTGGGGGGGGACGAGCCTACGAGCAGTACTTC
TRBJ2-2	many	-	TRBV20-1	CSVRKNTGELFF	TGCAGTGTACGGAAGAACACCGGGGAGCTGTTTTTT
TRBJ1-1	-	-	TRBV29-1	CSVGGGLMNTEAFF	TGCAGCGTTGGGGGGGGGCTGATGAACACTGAAGCTTTCTTT
TRBJ2-1	-	TRBD2	TRBV7-9	CASSFSSGRPSNEQFF	TGTGCCAGCAGCTTCTCCAGCGGGAGACCCTCTAATGAGCAGTTCTTC
TRBJ2-1	few	-	TRBV29-1	CSVEWNEQFF	TGCAGCGTTGAATGGAATGAGCAGTTCTTC
TRBJ2-7	-	TRBD1	TRBV4-2	CASSPRDSFHEQYF	TGTGCCAGCAGCCCCCGGGACAGCTTTCACGAGCAGTACTTC
TRBJ1-1	-	-	TRBV5-1	CASSLDWGRWTEAFF	TGCGCCAGCAGCTTGGACTGGGGTAGGTGGACTGAAGCTTTCTTT
TRBJ1-2	once	-	TRBV15	CATSSDRTAYGYTF	TGTGCCACCAGCAGTGACCGGACAGCCTATGGCTACACCTTC